This T cell receptor (beta chain) was obtained from a study of human T cells and chemical hapten exposure. As for the study in general: The patient population, which was mostly female, had alopecia areata, totalis or universalis. Findings of the study overall: It should be noted that donors had alopecia, so their immune response may differ from healthy people's.

Germline loops: CDR1 DFQATT, CDR2 SNEGSKA (reference sequence). This CDR3 is built from 15 residues. V was cut by 3 bases and J by 4 bases, with 16 bases left in between. This clonotype has only a few counts. The antigen is undetermined. Using its own MiXCR run on the RACE reads, TCRdb lists one record per CDR3 protein. The data hold 150,000 to 200,000 distinct CDR3 sequences, with roughly 15% observed a single time. Time point: patch test 1, 2 weeks after DPC sensitization. Treatment of the sample: therapeutic diphenylcyclopropenone sensitization with weekly scalp DPC. This sequence was found in a woman aged 25-40 years with alopecia areata. Some clones in this sample may be carry-over from other donors' samples. This specimen was whole blood, taken in connection with sensitization to the hapten diphenylcyclopropenone (DPC). The chain joins TRBV20-1 to TRBJ2-1, with D unresolved. The CDR3 protein is CSASSPAPPYNEQFF. In DNA, the CDR3 is TGCAGTGCTAGTTCCCCCGCCCCGCCTTACAATGAGCAGTTCTTC.